This T cell receptor beta chain was profiled in a study of regulatory T cells in long-lasting Graves disease. Unmatched junction bases numbered 8, after V lost 6 bases and J lost 8 bases. The CDR3 is 13 amino acids. Per germline, CDR1 MNHNS and CDR2 SASEGT. In building TCR beta libraries, iRepertoire HTBI primers were used together with Arm-PCR of CDR3 regions. TCRdb reanalysed the multiplex PCR reads using MiXCR and keeps one entry per CDR3 protein. Counted here are 300,000 to 400,000 distinct CDR3 sequences, roughly 17% occurring once; the ten biggest clones make up just under 30%. Time point denoted: newly diagnosed GD, antithyroid drugs for less than 3 months. Scientists built the TCR library using RNA that was extracted from PBMCs. This same sample was also part of a study on T cells in Graves' hyperthyroidism and ophthalmopathy. That study adds: Also found in blood were most expanded thyroid clonotypes above 0.001.

The chain carries TRBV6-1 and TRBJ1-2, with TRBD1 matching 8 bases. The source was peripheral blood mononuclear cells (PBMCs), collected at new diagnosis, from a patient treated with antithyroid drugs. The sequence derives from a man in his forties with Graves disease. The CDR3 here is CASSGQGIAGYTF. DNA for the CDR3: TGTGCCAGCAGCGGACAGGGCATAGCGGGCTACACCTTC.